One sample yielded the 28 T cell receptor beta chains listed below, sequenced in a study of T cell responses to AZD1222 COVID-19 vaccine. Sequencing used immunoSEQ multiplex PCR; TCRdb keeps in-frame clones, though not all of them. The table has about 100,000 clones, roughly 86% seen once; the top ten hold roughly a tenth. This material consisted of peripheral blood, taken 28 days after the second AZD1222 dose. The receptors come from an adult who received the AZD1222 COVID-19 vaccine.

The gene calls are TRBV7-2 and TRBJ1-2, with 12 bases identical to TRBD1. V was pared by 1 base and J by 4 bases, with 10 bases of the junction left unmatched. This CDR3 is 18 amino acids long. Germline values: CDR1 SGHTA, CDR2 FQGNSA. The CDR3 loop is CASSLERDRGRLIYGYTF. The CDR3 DNA is TGTGCCAGCAGCTTAGAAAGGGACAGGGGGCGGCTTATCTATGGCTACACCTTC.

The rearrangement links TRBV18 to TRBJ2-7; TRBD1 aligns across 7 bases. The CDR3 totals 17 residues. V lost 3 bases to trimming and J lost 2 bases; unmatched junction nucleotides: 13. Germline CDR1 reads KGHSH; CDR2 reads LQKENI. CDR3 in amino acids: CASSPSPGGIGTYEQYF. The CDR3 bases are TGTGCCAGCTCACCGTCCCCAGGGGGAATCGGGACCTACGAGCAGTACTTC.

The chain uses TRBV27 and TRBJ1-5; perhaps TRBD1 as D (6 bases). The CDR3 totals 15 residues. Between the trimmed V and J ends, which lost 6 bases and 6 bases, there was a span of 18 bases. Germline values: CDR1 MNHEY, CDR2 SMNVEV (reference sequence). DNA of the CDR3: TGTGCCAGCAGCCCGGAGGCAGGGGATACTCAGCCCCAGCATTTT. This sequence encodes CASSPEAGDTQPQHF.

The rearrangement links TRBV6-1 to TRBJ2-2, with TRBD2 identical over 8 bases. Trimming at V came to 0 bases and at J to 0 bases, leaving 6 bases not matched to a gene. Germline V gene sequence: CDR1 MNHNS, CDR2 SASEGT. The CDR3 runs 18 residues. The chain's CDR3 is CASSEAPLAGANTGELFF. In nucleotides, the CDR3 is TGTGCCAGCAGTGAAGCGCCCCTAGCGGGCGCGAACACCGGGGAGCTGTTTTTT.

This clone was counted only a few times. This chain joins TRBV5-6 and TRBJ1-2; D remains ambiguous. V gave up 1 base and J gave up 2 bases, with 9 bases separating them. The CDR3 is 14 residues long. Germline V gene sequence: CDR1 SGHDT, CDR2 YYEEEE. DNA for the CDR3: TGTGCCAGCAGCTTGCTCGACTCAAACTATGGCTACACCTTC. Protein product: CASSLLDSNYGYTF.

The chain is built from TRBV10-2 and TRBJ2-5, with D possibly matching TRBD2 (5 bases). Trimming shortened V by 1 base and J by 4 bases, and 13 bases separated the two germline ends. Looked up from germline, CDR1 is WSHSY and CDR2 is SAAADI. CDR3 length equals 15 residues. CDR3 bases: TGCGCCAGCAGTGAGTTACCGGGATCGGGAGAGACCCAGTACTTC. Its translation: CASSELPGSGETQYF.

V gene TRBV6-5 combines with J gene TRBJ2-7; 16 positions match TRBD2. The CDR3 contains 15 residues. The germline CDR1 and CDR2 sequences are MNHEY and SVGAGI. Trimming removed 7 bases from V and 7 bases from J; junction bases left unmatched: 7. This CDR3 reads CASTGTSGRAGEQYF. In DNA form, the CDR3 reads TGTGCCAGCACAGGGACTAGCGGGAGGGCCGGGGAGCAGTACTTC.

The rearrangement links TRBV18 to TRBJ2-3, with unresolved D. Germline values: CDR1 KGHSH, CDR2 LQKENI. V was trimmed by 3 bases and J by 2 bases, leaving 12 bases between them. The CDR3 extends over 15 amino acids. The CDR3 DNA sequence: TGTGCCAGCTCACCTACGGCGCAAAACACAGATACGCAGTATTTT. Its translation is CASSPTAQNTDTQYF.

On this clone: Other nucleotide sequences in the sample specify the same CDR3. The V gene is TRBV11-3, the J gene TRBJ1-1; D not resolved. From germline, CDR1 is SGHNT and CDR2 YENEEA. The length of the CDR3 is 13 residues. Trimming pared 1 base from V and 0 bases from J, leaving 3 bases between. The CDR3 loop is CASSLGVNTEAFF. The CDR3 region has the DNA TGTGCCAGCAGCTTAGGAGTGAACACTGAAGCTTTCTTT.

The chain joins TRBV6-5 to TRBJ1-1; TRBD1 matches 7 bases. The V gene's germline CDR1 is MNHEY and CDR2 SVGAGI. V lost 5 bases and J lost 5; bases outside the gene matches: 5. This CDR3 contains 13 residues. The CDR3 here is CASSRQGGTEAFF. In DNA, the CDR3 is TGTGCCAGCAGTAGACAGGGTGGGACTGAAGCTTTCTTT.

V is TRBV10-3 and J is TRBJ2-7; 8 bases agree with TRBD1. The CDR3 has 14 amino acids. The V gene end was trimmed by 6 bases and the J gene end by 5 bases; junction bases not matched to a gene: 9. The germline V gene has CDR1 ENHRY and CDR2 SYGVKD. The CDR3 nucleotides read TGTGCCATCAGGGGGACAGGCCCTGGGGACGAGCAGTACTTC. The encoded protein is CAIRGTGPGDEQYF.

The genes are TRBV7-9 and TRBJ1-2, with D perhaps TRBD1 (6 bases). Germline lookup yields CDR1 SEHNR and CDR2 FQNEAQ (reference sequence). Trimming removed 0 bases at V and 6 bases at J, with 11 bases between. The CDR3 extends over 14 amino acids. CDR3 residues: CASSLAPGAHGYTF. CDR3 DNA sequence: TGTGCCAGCAGCTTAGCGCCGGGGGCCCATGGCTACACCTTC.

V is TRBV27 and J is TRBJ1-3, with D uncertain. V lost 5 bases and J lost 0, with 17 bases in between. CDR1 is MNHEY and CDR2 is SMNVEV in the germline V gene (reference sequence). The CDR3 is 17 amino acids. CDR3 sequence reads: CASSPLPGEGSGNTIYF. The CDR3 DNA sequence: TGTGCCAGCAGTCCGTTACCTGGGGAAGGCTCTGGAAACACCATATATTTT.

V gene TRBV6-1 combines with J gene TRBJ2-5; D unresolved. The germline V gene has CDR1 MNHNS and CDR2 SASEGT. Trimming shortened V by 1 base and J by 3 bases, and 3 bases separated the two germline ends. The CDR3 sequence is 12 residues long. The CDR3 DNA reads as TGTGCCAGCAGTGAAGGGGAAGAGACCCAGTACTTC. This codes for CASSEGEETQYF.

The rearrangement joins TRBV28 to TRBJ1-1; D is possibly TRBD1 (5 bases). V was shortened by 5 bases and J by 4 bases, with 14 bases between the two germline ends. The CDR3 length is 14 residues. Germline loops: CDR1 MDHEN, CDR2 SYDVKM. CDR3 nucleotides: TGTGCCAGCAGTAGGGGAGGAGGGGTCACTGAAGCTTTCTTT. It encodes CASSRGGGVTEAFF.

This sequence joins TRBV6-5 and TRBJ1-1; a possible D gene is TRBD1 (6 bases). CDR3 length: 14 amino acids. Trimming stripped 4 bases from V and 5 bases from J, with 14 bases between. Germline V gene sequence: CDR1 MNHEY, CDR2 SVGAGI. CDR3 sequence: CASSSIPGETEAFF. The CDR3 region has the DNA TGTGCCAGCAGTTCCATTCCAGGGGAGACTGAAGCTTTCTTT.

This clone was seen only a few times. This rearrangement joins TRBV29-1 to TRBJ2-7; D may match TRBD1 or TRBD2 (5 bases each). V shed 1 base and J shed 2 bases, with 6 bases lying between them. The CDR3 is 12 amino acids. CDR1 is SQVTM, CDR2 ANQGSEA, per germline. As DNA, the CDR3 is TGCAGCGTTGAAGTGGGACCCTACGAGCAGTACTTC. Protein sequence: CSVEVGPYEQYF.

The chain carries TRBV4-1 and TRBJ2-7; TRBD2 is a possible D gene (5 bases). CDR1 MGHRA and CDR2 YSYEKL come from the germline V gene. The germline V and J ends were trimmed by 1 base and 2 bases, with 15 bases remaining between them. CDR3 length equals 16 residues. This CDR3 reads CASSQASRPGAYEQYF. The CDR3 coding sequence is TGCGCCAGCAGCCAAGCTAGTAGACCCGGGGCCTACGAGCAGTACTTC.

The chain combines TRBV7-2 with TRBJ2-1; D remains unclear. V was trimmed by 2 bases and J by 3 bases, leaving 11 bases between them. The V gene's germline CDR1 is SGHTA and CDR2 FQGNSA. This CDR3 has 15 amino acids. CDR3 loop: CASSLRVGNYNEQFF. DNA of the CDR3: TGTGCCAGCAGCTTAAGGGTTGGAAACTACAATGAGCAGTTCTTC. Variable domain in full (rest from reference TRBV7-2 and TRBJ2-1): GAGVSQSPSNKVTEKGKDVELRCDPISGHTALYWYRQSLGQGLEFLIYFQGNSAPDKSGLPSDRFSAERTGGSVSTLTIQRTQQEDSAVYLCASSLRVGNYNEQFFGPGTRLTVL.

V usage is TRBV2 and J usage is TRBJ2-5; D possibly corresponds to TRBD1 (6 bases). Trimming stripped 7 bases from V and 1 base from J, with 13 bases between. Germline CDR1 SNHLY, CDR2 FYNNEI. The CDR3 sequence is 14 residues long. The CDR3 nucleotides are TGTGCCAGCAACCCCACAGGGATCCAAGAGACCCAGTACTTC. This sequence encodes CASNPTGIQETQYF. The entire variable domain, with the rest obtained from reference TRBV2 and TRBJ2-5, is as follows: EPEVTQTPSHQVTQMGQEVILRCVPISNHLYFYWYRQILGQKVEFLVSFYNNEISEKSEIFDDQFSVERPDGSNFTLKIRSTKLEDSAMYFCASNPTGIQETQYFGPGTRLLVL.

In its sample, this clone was seen once. The CDR3 region has the DNA TGCGCCAGCAGCCAAGATCTAGGGGAGTCTTACAATGAGCAGTTCTTC. Encoded protein: CASSQDLGESYNEQFF. This rearrangement joins TRBV4-3 to TRBJ2-1; D might be TRBD1 or TRBD2, each matching 5 bases. Deletions cut 0 bases from V and 4 bases from J, with 13 bases between. The length of the CDR3 is 16 residues. Germline-derived CDR1 and CDR2 are LGHNA and YSLEER.

The genes are TRBV24-1 and TRBJ1-1, with D possibly TRBD1 on 5 matching bases. V lost 3 bases, J lost 11 bases, and 24 bases lay in between. Per the germline V gene, CDR1 is KGHDR and CDR2 is SFDVKD. The CDR3 has 16 amino acids. CDR3 DNA: TGTGCCACCAGTGATACGGGGCGCGGTGGGGCAGTAGCGGCTTTCTTT. This translates into CATSDTGRGGAVAAFF.

The V and J genes are TRBV24-1 and TRBJ2-1; TRBD2 matches 11 bases. The CDR3 is 18 amino acids. V shed 2 bases, J shed 1 base, and the junction held 6 bases outside the gene matches. The V gene's germline CDR1 is KGHDR and CDR2 SFDVKD. CDR3 sequence reads: CATSDSKTSGVSYNEQFF. For the CDR3, the DNA is TGTGCCACCAGTGATTCCAAGACTAGCGGGGTTTCCTACAATGAGCAGTTCTTC.

The chain couples TRBV27 to TRBJ1-4; the D is unclear. CDR1 is MNHEY and CDR2 is SMNVEV in the germline V gene (reference sequence). V gave up 3 bases and J gave up 7 bases, with 9 bases separating them. This CDR3 has 13 residues. CDR3: CASSLYPGEKLFF. The CDR3 nucleotides are TGTGCCAGCAGTTTGTATCCCGGTGAAAAACTGTTTTTT.

This chain links TRBV7-3 with TRBJ1-1; a possible D gene is TRBD1 (5 bases). The length of the CDR3 is 16 residues. The ends were cut back, 5 bases at V and 0 bases at J, with 16 bases in the middle. Looked up from germline, CDR1 is SGHTA and CDR2 is FQGTGA. CDR3 region: CASSDRTGTVNTEAFF. CDR3 bases: TGTGCCAGCAGCGATAGAACCGGGACGGTGAACACTGAAGCTTTCTTT.

CDR3 region: CASSPTDGEPYGYTF. The CDR3 coding sequence is TGTGCCAGCAGCCCCACGGACGGGGAACCCTATGGCTACACCTTC. V usage is TRBV3-1 (or the pseudogene TRBV3-2) and J usage is TRBJ1-2; D is ambiguous. Germline-derived CDR1 and CDR2 are LGHDT and YNNKEL (reference sequence). CDR3 size: 15 residues. V was shortened by 4 bases and J by 4 bases, with 16 bases between the two germline ends.

V and J are TRBV11-2 and TRBJ2-6; 14 bases agree with TRBD2. This CDR3 has 18 residues. Germline V lookup: CDR1 SGHAT, CDR2 FQNNGV. J lost 3 bases, V lost 3 bases, and 4 bases had no gene match. In DNA, the CDR3 is TGTGCCAGCAGCTTGACTAGCGGGGGGGCGGTTGGGGCCAACGTCCTGACTTTC. The encoded protein is CASSLTSGGAVGANVLTF.

This chain connects TRBV6-5 to TRBJ1-1; 9 bases agree with TRBD1. CDR1 and CDR2 (germline): MNHEY, SVGAGI. The CDR3 loop spans 14 amino acids. J lost 6 bases, V lost 4 bases, and 6 bases had no gene match. The CDR3 loop reads CASSLTGGRPEAFF. CDR3 nucleotides: TGTGCCAGCAGTTTGACAGGGGGTAGGCCTGAAGCTTTCTTT.